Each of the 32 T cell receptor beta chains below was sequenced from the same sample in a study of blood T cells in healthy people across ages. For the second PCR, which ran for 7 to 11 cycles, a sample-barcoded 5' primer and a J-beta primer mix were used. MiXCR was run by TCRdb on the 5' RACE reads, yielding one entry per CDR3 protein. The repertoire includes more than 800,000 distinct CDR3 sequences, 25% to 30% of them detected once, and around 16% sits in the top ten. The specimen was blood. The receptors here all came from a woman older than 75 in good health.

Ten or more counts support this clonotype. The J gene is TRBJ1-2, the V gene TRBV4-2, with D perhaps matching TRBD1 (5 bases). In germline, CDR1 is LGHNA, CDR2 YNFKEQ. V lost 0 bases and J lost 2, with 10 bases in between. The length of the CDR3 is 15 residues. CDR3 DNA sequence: TGTGCCAGCAGCCAAGATCGACAGACCAACTATGGCTACACCTTC. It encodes CASSQDRQTNYGYTF.

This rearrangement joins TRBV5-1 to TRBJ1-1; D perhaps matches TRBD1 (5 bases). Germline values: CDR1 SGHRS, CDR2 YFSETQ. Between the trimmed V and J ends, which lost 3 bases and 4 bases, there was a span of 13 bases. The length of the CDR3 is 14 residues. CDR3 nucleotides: TGCGCCAGCAGCTATAGAAGTCAGGGCACTGAAGCTTTCTTT. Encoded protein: CASSYRSQGTEAFF. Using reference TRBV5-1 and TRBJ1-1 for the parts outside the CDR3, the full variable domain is KAGVTQTPRYLIKTRGQQVTLSCSPISGHRSVSWYQQTPGQGLQFLFEYFSETQRNKGNFPGRFSGRQFSNSRSEMNVSTLELGDSALYLCASSYRSQGTEAFFGQGTRLTVV.

The CDR3 DNA reads TGTGCCAGCAGCGCTTCGACTAGCGGGCCTCAAGAGACCCAGTACTTC. This translates into CASSASTSGPQETQYF. The gene calls are TRBV9 and TRBJ2-5, with 10 bases matching TRBD2. CDR1 SGDLS and CDR2 YYNGEE come from the germline V gene. This CDR3 comprises 16 residues. The ends lost 3 bases at V and 2 bases at J; junction bases unmatched: 7.

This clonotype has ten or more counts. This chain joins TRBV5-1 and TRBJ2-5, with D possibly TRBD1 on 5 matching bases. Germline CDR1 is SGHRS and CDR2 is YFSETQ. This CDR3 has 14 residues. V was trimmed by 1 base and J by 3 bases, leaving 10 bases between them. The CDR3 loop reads CASSLIQGKETQYF. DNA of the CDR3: TGCGCCAGCAGCTTGATCCAGGGAAAAGAGACCCAGTACTTC. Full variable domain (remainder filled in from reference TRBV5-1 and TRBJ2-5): KAGVTQTPRYLIKTRGQQVTLSCSPISGHRSVSWYQQTPGQGLQFLFEYFSETQRNKGNFPGRFSGRQFSNSRSEMNVSTLELGDSALYLCASSLIQGKETQYFGPGTRLLVL.

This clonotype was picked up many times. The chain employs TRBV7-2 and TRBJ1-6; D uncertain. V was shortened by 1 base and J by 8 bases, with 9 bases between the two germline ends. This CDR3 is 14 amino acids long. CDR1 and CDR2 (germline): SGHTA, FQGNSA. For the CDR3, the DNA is TGTGCCAGCAGCTTAGTAGGGTTGGATTCACCCCTCCACTTT. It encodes CASSLVGLDSPLHF.

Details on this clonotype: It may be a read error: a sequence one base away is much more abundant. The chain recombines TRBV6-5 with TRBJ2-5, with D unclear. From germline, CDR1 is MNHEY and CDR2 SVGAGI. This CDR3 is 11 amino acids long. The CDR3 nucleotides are TGTGCCAGCAGTCTTTGTGAGACCCGGTACTTC. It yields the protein CASSLCETRYF.

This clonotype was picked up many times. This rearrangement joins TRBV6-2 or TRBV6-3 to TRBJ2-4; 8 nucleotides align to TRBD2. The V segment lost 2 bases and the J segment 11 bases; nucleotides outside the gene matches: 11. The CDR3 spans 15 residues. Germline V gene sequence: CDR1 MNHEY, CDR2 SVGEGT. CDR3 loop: CASSYGVGGLAVQYF. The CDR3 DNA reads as TGTGCCAGCAGTTACGGTGTAGGAGGACTAGCAGTTCAGTACTTC.

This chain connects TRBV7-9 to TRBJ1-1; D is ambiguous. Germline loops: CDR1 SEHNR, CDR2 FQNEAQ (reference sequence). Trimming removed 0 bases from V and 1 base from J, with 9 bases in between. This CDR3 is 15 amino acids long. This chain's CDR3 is CASSLADTSNTEAFF. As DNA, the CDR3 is TGTGCCAGCAGCTTAGCAGATACCTCGAACACTGAAGCTTTCTTT.

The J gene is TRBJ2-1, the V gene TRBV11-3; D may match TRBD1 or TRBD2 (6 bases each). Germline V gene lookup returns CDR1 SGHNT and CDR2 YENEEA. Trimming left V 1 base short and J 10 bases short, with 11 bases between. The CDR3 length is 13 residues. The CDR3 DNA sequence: TGTGCCAGCAGCTTAGCCCCCGGGGGCGAGCAGTTCTTC. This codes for CASSLAPGGEQFF.

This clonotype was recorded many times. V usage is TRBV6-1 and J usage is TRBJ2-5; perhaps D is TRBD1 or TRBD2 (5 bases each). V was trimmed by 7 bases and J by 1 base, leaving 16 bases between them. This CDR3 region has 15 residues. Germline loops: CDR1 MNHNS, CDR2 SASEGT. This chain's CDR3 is CASTRQRTIQETQYF. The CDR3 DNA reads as TGTGCCAGCACAAGACAGCGGACCATCCAAGAGACCCAGTACTTC.

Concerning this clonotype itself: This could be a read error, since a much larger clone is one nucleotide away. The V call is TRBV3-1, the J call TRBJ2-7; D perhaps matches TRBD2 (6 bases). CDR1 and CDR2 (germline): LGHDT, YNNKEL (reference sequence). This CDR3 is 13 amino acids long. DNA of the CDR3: TGTACCAGCAGCAAGGGACTCTTTTACGAGCAGTACTTC. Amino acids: CTSSKGLFYEQYF.

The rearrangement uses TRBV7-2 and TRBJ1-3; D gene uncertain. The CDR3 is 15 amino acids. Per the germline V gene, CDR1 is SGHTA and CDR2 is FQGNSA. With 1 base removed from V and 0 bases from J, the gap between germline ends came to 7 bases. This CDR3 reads CASSLDVLSGNTIYF. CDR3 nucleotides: TGTGCCAGCAGCTTAGACGTTCTCTCTGGAAACACCATATATTTT. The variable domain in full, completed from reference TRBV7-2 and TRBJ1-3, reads GAGVSQSPSNKVTEKGKDVELRCDPISGHTALYWYRQSLGQGLEFLIYFQGNSAPDKSGLPSDRFSAERTGGSVSTLTIQRTQQEDSAVYLCASSLDVLSGNTIYFGEGSWLTVV.

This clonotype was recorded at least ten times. For the CDR3, the DNA is TGTGCCAGCACCGGGCGTGGAGGCCCGAGCTCCTACAATGAGCAGTTCTTC. It translates to CASTGRGGPSSYNEQFF. The gene calls are TRBV6-1 and TRBJ2-1; the D gene is possibly TRBD2 (5 bases). V lost 7 bases, J lost 0 bases, and 19 bases lay in between. Germline V lookup: CDR1 MNHNS, CDR2 SASEGT. The CDR3 consists of 17 residues.

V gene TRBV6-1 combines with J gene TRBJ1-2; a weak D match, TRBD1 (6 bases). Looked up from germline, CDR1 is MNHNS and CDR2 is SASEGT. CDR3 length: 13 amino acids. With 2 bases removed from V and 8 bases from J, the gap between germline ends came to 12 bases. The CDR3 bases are TGTGCCAGCAGTGAACCGGGGGCGCGAGGCTACACCTTC. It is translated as CASSEPGARGYTF.

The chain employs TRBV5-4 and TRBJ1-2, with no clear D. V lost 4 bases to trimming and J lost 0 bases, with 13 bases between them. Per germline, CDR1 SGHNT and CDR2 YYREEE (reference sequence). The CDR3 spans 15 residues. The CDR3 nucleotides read TGTGCCAGCAGCGGTAAAACGTCAGCTAACTATGGCTACACCTTC. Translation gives CASSGKTSANYGYTF.

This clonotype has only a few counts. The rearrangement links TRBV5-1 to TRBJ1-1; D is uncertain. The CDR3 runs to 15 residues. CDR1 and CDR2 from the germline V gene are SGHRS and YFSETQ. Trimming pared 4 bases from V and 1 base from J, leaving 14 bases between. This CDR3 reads CASSVPTLRNTEAFF. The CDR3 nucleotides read TGCGCCAGCAGCGTACCGACTCTTAGGAACACTGAAGCTTTCTTT.

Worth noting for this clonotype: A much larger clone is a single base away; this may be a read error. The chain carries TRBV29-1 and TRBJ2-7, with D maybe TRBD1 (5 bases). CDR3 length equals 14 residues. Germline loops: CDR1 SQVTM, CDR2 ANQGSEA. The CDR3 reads CTALFRGSYNEQYF. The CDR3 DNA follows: TGCACCGCCCTTTTTAGGGGTTCCTACAATGAGCAGTACTTC.

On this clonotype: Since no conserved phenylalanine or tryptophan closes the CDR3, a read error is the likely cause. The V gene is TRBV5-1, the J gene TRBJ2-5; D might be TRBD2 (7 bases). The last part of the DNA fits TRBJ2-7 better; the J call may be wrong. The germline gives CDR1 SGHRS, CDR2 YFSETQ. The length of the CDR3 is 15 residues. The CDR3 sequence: CASSLEGGRKDEQYL. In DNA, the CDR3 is TGCGCCAGCAGCTTGGAGGGGGGGCGTAAGGACGAGCAGTACCTC.

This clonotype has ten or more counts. CDR3 nucleotide sequence: TGCAGTGCTAGAGAAACAAACCCGGGACAGGGGGCGTCGGACACCGGGGAGCTGTTTTTT. Translation gives CSARETNPGQGASDTGELFF. The V and J genes are TRBV20-1 and TRBJ2-2; TRBD1 aligns across 12 bases. Trimming took 0 bases from V and 3 from J; bases not matched to a gene: 14. Germline CDR1 reads DFQATT; CDR2 reads SNEGSKA (reference sequence). This CDR3 region has 20 residues.

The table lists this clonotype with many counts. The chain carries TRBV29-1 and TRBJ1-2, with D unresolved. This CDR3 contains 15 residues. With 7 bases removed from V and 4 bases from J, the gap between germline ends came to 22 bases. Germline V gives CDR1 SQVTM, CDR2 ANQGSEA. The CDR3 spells CSAILTPRNAYGYTF. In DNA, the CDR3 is TGCAGCGCTATACTGACCCCTCGGAATGCCTATGGCTACACCTTC. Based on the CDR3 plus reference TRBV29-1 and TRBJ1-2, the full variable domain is SAVISQKPSRDICQRGTSLTIQCQVDSQVTMMFWYRQQPGQSLTLIATANQGSEATYESGFVIDKFPISRPNLTFSTLTVSNMSPEDSSIYLCSAILTPRNAYGYTFGSGTRLTVV.

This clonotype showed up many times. In nucleotides, the CDR3 is TGTGCCAGCACTTCAACTGGCGCAGATACGCAGTATTTT. Its translation: CASTSTGADTQYF. The V and J genes are TRBV25-1 and TRBJ2-3; D unresolved. Germline loops: CDR1 MGHDK, CDR2 SYGVNS. This CDR3 region has 13 residues. Trimming took 7 bases from V and 4 from J, leaving 12 bases between them.

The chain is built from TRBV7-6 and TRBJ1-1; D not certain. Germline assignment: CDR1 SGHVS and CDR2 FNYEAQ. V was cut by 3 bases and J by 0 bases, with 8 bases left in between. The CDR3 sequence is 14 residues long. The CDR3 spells CASSFSEMNTEAFF. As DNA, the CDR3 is TGTGCCAGCAGCTTCTCGGAAATGAACACTGAAGCTTTCTTT.

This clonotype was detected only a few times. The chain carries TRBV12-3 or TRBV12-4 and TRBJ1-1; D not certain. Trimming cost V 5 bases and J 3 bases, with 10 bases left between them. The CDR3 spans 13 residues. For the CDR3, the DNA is TGTGCCAGCAGTACGCATCCGGACACTGAAGCTTTCTTT. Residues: CASSTHPDTEAFF.

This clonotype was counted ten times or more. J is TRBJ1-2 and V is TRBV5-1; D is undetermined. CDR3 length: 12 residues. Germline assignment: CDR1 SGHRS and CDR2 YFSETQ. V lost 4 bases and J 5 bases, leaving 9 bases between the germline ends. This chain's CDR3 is CASSRTNYGYTF. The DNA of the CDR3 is TGCGCCAGCAGCCGTACCAATTATGGCTACACCTTC.

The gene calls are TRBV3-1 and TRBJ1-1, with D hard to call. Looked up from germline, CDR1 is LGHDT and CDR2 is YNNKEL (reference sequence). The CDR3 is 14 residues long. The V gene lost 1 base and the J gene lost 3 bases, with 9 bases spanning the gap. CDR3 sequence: CASSQVPEDTEAFF. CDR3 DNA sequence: TGTGCCAGCAGCCAAGTACCGGAGGACACTGAAGCTTTCTTT.

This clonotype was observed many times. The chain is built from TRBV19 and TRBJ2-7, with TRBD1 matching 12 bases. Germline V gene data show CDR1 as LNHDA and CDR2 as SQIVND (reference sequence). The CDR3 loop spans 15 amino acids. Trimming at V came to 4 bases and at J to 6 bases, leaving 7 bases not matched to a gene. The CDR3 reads CASSRTGTGGSEQYF. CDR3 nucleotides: TGTGCCAGTAGTAGAACCGGGACAGGGGGCTCCGAGCAGTACTTC.

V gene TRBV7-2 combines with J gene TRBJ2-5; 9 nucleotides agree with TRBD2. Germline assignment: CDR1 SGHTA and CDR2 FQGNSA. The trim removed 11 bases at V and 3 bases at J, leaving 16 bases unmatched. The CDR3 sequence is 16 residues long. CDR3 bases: TGTGCCGGTAGCCCTAATAGCGGGGGTTTGAAAGAGACCCAGTACTTC. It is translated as CAGSPNSGGLKETQYF.

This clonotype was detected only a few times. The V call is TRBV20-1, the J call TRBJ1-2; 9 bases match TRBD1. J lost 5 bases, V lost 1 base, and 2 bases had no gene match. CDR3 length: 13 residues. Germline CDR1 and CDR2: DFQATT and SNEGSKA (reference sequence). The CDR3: CSARVGTGYGYTF. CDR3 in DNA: TGCAGTGCTAGAGTGGGGACAGGGTATGGCTACACCTTC.

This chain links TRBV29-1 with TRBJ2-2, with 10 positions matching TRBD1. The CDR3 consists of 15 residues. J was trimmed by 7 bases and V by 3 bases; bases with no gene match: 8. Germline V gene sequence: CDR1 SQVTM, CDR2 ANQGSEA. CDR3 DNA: TGCAGCGTTGACAAATCGGGACAGGGGTTCGGGGAGCTGTTTTTT. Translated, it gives CSVDKSGQGFGELFF.

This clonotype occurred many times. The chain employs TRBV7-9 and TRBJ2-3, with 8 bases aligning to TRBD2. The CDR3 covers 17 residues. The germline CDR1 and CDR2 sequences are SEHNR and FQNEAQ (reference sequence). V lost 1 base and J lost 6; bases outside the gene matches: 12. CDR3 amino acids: CASSLDASGGYMDTQYF. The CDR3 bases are TGTGCCAGCAGCTTAGACGCCAGCGGGGGTTATATGGATACGCAGTATTTT.

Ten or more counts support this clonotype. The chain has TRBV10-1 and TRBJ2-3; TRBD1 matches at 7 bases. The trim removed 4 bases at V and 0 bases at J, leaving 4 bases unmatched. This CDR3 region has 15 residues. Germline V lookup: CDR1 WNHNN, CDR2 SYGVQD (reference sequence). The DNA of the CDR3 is TGCGCCAGCAGTGCGGACAGGCTAAGCACAGATACGCAGTATTTT. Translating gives CASSADRLSTDTQYF.

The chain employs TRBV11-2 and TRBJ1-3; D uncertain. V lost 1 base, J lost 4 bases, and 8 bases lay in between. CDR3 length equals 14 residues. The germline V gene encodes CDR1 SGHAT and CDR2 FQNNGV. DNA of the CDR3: TGTGCCAGCAGCTTAGGATCAGCCGGAAACACCATATATTTT. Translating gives CASSLGSAGNTIYF.